The clone carrying this T cell receptor (beta chain) was counted between two and nine times. Reverse transcription of roughly 0.45 to 1 ug RNA used random hexamers. From the immunoSEQ multiplex PCR reads, TCRdb called clonotypes with MiXCR, one entry per CDR3 protein. The sample yields about 210,000 distinct CDR3 sequences, about 96% seen once. The sample belongs to a study of CD8 T cells in Susac syndrome. Trimming cost V 6 bases and J 3 bases; bases outside gene matches: 3. The CDR3 length is 13 residues. The multiple sclerosis control group consisted of treatment-naive patients whose relapsing-remitting disease, which was either stable or active, fulfilled revised McDonald criteria. TEMRA cells underwent FACS enrichment and CD8+ and CD4+ T cells underwent negative isolation.

Sequencing was done on a sample of CD4+ T cells from PBMCs. The TCR sequence derives from a human donor with multiple sclerosis. J is TRBJ1-1 and V is TRBV12-3 or TRBV12-4; TRBD1 agrees at 8 bases. CDR3 sequence (DNA): TGTGCCAGCAGCCAGGACAGGGACACTGAAGCTTTCTTT. The encoded protein is CASSQDRDTEAFF.